This TCR beta chain is drawn from a study of stem cell transplantation in POMP-related autoinflammatory disease. For the study at large: Impaired MHC class I-dependent CD8+ differentiation was hypothesized from defective thymoproteasomes. Study outcomes and limitations: In patients with PRAID, every analyzed T-cell subset tended to show lower diversity and higher clonality.

PRAID featured prominent immunodeficiency. Assay used: immunoSEQ multiplex PCR; TCRdb lists only in-frame clones, some missing. The repertoire holds tens of thousands of clones, more than 75% seen once, with about 0.66% in the top ten. In regard to this clone: Its specificity is unknown.

The ends lost 4 bases at V and 0 bases at J; junction bases unmatched: 4. The CDR3 is made up of 17 amino acids. Germline V lookup: CDR1 SNHLY, CDR2 FYNNEI. Source: CD4+ T cells from PBMCs, taken after stem cell transplantation. This clonotype was sampled from a human patient with POMP-related autoinflammation and immune dysregulation (PRAID). Some of the T cells might come from the graft donor. The chain is built from TRBV2 and TRBJ2-1; the match to TRBD2 covers 12 bases. CDR3 sequence: CASSALTSGSSYNEQFF. DNA for the CDR3: TGTGCCAGCAGTGCCTTGACTAGCGGGAGCTCCTACAATGAGCAGTTCTTC. Full variable domain (rest looked up from reference TRBV2 and TRBJ2-1): EPEVTQTPSHQVTQMGQEVILRCVPISNHLYFYWYRQILGQKVEFLVSFYNNEISEKSEIFDDQFSVERPDGSNFTLKIRSTKLEDSAMYFCASSALTSGSSYNEQFFGPGTRLTVL.